This T cell receptor beta chain originates from a study of T-cell memory formation after mild COVID-19. TCRdb re-called the 5' RACE reads through MiXCR, storing one row per CDR3 protein. The sample yields 350,000 to 500,000 distinct CDR3 sequences, less than 25% seen once. CDR1 SQVTM and CDR2 ANQGSEA come from the germline V gene. This CDR3 spans 15 amino acids. V lost 6 bases and J lost 5; bases outside the gene matches: 9. The sequencing sample was made of PBMCs or a T cell subset sorted from them (not recorded which). This chain uses TRBV29-1 with TRBJ2-1, with 11 nucleotides matching TRBD1. The receptor was isolated from an adult woman who had mild COVID-19 (a few samples of this study predate the infection). Cell type and time point are not known. CDR3 DNA sequence: TGCAGCGTCCAACCGGGACAGGGGGTAAACAATGAGCAGTTCTTC. Translating it yields CSVQPGQGVNNEQFF.